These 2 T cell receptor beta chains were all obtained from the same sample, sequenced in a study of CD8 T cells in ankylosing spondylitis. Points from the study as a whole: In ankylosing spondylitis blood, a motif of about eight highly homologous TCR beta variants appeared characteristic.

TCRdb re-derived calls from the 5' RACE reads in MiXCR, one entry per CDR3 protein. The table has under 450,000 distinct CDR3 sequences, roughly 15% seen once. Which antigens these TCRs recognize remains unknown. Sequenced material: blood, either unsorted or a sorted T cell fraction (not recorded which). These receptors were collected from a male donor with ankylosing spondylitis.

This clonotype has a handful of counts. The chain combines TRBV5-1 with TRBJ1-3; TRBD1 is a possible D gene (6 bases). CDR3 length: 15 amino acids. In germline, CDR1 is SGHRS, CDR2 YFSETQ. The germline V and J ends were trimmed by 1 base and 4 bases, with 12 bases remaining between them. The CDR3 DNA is TGCGCCAGCAGCTTGTCTGGGGGCGAGGGAAACACCATATATTTT. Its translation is CASSLSGGEGNTIYF.

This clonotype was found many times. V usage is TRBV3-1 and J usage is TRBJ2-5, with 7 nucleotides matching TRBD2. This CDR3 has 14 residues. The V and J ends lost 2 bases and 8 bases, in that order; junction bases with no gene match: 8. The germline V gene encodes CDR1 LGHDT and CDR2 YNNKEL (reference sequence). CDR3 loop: CASSQWLGGETQYF. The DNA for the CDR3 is TGTGCCAGCAGCCAATGGCTTGGGGGGGAAACCCAGTACTTC.